This paragraph reports one T cell receptor (beta chain). What it recognizes is unknown. The source of the sample is a study of graft-versus-host responses after intestinal transplantation. Measured with immunoSEQ multiplex PCR; TCRdb has only the in-frame clones, and not every one. The sample has roughly 99,000 clones, 80% to 95% seen once. Germline CDR1 reads SGHNT; CDR2 reads YYREEE (reference sequence). The CDR3 spans 15 residues. J was trimmed by 2 bases and V by 5 bases; bases with no gene match: 9. Sequencing was performed on unstimulated CD8+ T cells sorted from spleen or lymph node cells, taken before transplant. The genes are TRBV5-4 and TRBJ1-1, with 7 bases lining up with TRBD1. This clonotype was sampled from a human donor who was the organ donor for an intestinal transplant. CDR3 DNA sequence: TGTGCCAGCAGTCAAGGACAGGCCCCCAACACTGAAGCTTTCTTT. Translation: CASSQGQAPNTEAFF.